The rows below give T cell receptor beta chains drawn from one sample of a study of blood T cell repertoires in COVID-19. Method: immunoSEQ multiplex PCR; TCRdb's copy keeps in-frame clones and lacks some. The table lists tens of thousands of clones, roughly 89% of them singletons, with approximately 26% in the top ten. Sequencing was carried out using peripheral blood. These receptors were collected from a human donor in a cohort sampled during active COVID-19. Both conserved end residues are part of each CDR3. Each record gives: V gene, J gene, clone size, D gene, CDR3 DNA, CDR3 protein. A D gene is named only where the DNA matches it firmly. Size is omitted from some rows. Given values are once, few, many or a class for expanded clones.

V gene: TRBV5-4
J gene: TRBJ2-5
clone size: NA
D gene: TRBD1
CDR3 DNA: TGTGCCAGCAGCTCGGGACAGCTACAAGAGACCCAGTACTTC
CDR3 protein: CASSSGQLQETQYF

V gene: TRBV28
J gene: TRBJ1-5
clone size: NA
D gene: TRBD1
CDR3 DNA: TGTGCCAGCAGTTTATCGACAGGGCGTCTCAATCAGCCCCAGCATTTT
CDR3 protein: CASSLSTGRLNQPQHF

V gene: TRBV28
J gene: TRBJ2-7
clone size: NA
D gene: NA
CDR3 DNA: TGTGCCAGCAGCCCTTACGGGTCCTACGAGCAGTACTTC
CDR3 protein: CASSPYGSYEQYF

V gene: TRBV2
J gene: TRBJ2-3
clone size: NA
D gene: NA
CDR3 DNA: TGTGCCAGCAGGGGGCAGGGCACAGATACGCAGTATTTT
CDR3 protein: CASRGQGTDTQYF

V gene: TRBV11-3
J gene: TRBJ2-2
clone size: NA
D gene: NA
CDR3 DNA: TGTGCCAGCAGCTTAGGTGCGGGGAAGGCGGAGCTGTTTTTT
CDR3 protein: CASSLGAGKAELFF

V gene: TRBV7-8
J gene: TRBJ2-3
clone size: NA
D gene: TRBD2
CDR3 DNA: TGTGCCAGCAGAGCCGCGGGACTAGCGCCCCCAGATACGCAGTATTTT
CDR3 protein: CASRAAGLAPPDTQYF

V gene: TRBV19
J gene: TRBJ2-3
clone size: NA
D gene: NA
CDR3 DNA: TGTGCCAGTAGTATGCGGTCAGGGAAGGTTGCAGATACGCAGTATTTT
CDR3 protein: CASSMRSGKVADTQYF

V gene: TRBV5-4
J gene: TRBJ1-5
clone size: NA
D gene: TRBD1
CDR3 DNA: TGTGCCAGCAGCCTCGGGACAGGGGGTAATCAGCCCCAGCATTTT
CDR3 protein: CASSLGTGGNQPQHF

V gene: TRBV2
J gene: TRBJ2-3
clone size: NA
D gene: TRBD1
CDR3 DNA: TGTGCCAGCAGCCCCCAAGGGACAGGGAAGATCACAGATACGCAGTATTTT
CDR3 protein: CASSPQGTGKITDTQYF

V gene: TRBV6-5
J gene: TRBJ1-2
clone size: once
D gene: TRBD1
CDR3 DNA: TGTGCCAGCACCCGACAGGGGGCGCAGGATGGCTACACCTTC
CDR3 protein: CASTRQGAQDGYTF

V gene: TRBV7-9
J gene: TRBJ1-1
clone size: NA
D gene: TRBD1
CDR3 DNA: TGTGCCAGCAGCGGCGGGACAGGGGGAGACACTGAAGCTTTCTTT
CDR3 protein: CASSGGTGGDTEAFF

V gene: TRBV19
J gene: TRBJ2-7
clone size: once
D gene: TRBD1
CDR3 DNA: TGTGCCAGTAATACCCCGGGACAGGGGGCTTACGAGCAGTACTTC
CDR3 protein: CASNTPGQGAYEQYF

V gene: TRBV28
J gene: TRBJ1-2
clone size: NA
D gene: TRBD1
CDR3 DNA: TGTGCCAGCACCGGGACAGGGGTTGGCTATGGCTACACCTTC
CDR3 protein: CASTGTGVGYGYTF

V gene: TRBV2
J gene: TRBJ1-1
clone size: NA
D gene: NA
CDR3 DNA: TGTGCCAGCAACATCAGGGAAGGCACTGAAGCTTTCTTT
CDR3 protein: CASNIREGTEAFF

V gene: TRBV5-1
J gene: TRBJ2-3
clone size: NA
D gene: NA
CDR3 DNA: TGCGCCAGCAGCTTGGGCCAGAGCACAGATACGCAGTATTTT
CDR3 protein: CASSLGQSTDTQYF

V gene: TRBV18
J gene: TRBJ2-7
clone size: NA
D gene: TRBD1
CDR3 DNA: TGTGCCAGCTCACAGAGGGACAGGGACGTCTACGAGCAGTACTTC
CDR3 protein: CASSQRDRDVYEQYF

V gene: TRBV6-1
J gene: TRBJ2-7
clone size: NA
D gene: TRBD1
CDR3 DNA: TGTGCCAGCACATCCGGGACAGGGGGGGGTAACGAGCAGTACTTC
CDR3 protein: CASTSGTGGGNEQYF

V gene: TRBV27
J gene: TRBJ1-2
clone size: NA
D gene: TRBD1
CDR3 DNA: TGTGCCAGCAGTACGGACAGGGGGCTAGGGGGCTACACCTTC
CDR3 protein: CASSTDRGLGGYTF

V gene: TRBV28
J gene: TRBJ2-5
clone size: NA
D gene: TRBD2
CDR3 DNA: TGTGCCAGCAGTTCCCCCTCACCCGGGAGCGGGGGGGCAGAGACCCAGTACTTC
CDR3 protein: CASSSPSPGSGGAETQYF

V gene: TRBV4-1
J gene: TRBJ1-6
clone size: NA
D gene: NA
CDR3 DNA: TGCGCCAGCTCCCTCGACGCGGATTCACCCCTCCACTTT
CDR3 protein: CASSLDADSPLHF

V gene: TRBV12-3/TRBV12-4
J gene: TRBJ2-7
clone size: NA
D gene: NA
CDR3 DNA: TGTGCCAGCAGGGGACACTACGAGCAGTACTTC
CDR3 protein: CASRGHYEQYF

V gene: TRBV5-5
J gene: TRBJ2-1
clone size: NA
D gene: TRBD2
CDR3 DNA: TGTGCCAGCAGCTCGGGAGGAGACTACAATGAGCAGTTCTTC
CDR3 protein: CASSSGGDYNEQFF

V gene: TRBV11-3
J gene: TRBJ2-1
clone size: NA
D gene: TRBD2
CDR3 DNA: TGTGCCAGCAGTCCCGAGCGGGAGAATGAGCAGTTCTTC
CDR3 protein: CASSPERENEQFF

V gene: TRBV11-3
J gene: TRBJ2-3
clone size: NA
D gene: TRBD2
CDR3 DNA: TGTGCCAGCAGCGAGCGCGCCGGGACTAGCGCAGATACGCAGTATTTT
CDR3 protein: CASSERAGTSADTQYF

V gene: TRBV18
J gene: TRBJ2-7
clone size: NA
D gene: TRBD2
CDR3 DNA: TGTGCCAGCTCACCATTCGTGGGGGAGGGCCACGAGCAGTACTTC
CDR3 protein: CASSPFVGEGHEQYF

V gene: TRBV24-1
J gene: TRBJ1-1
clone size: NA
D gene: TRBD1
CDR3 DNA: TGTGCCACCAGTGAGGCCGGGACAGGGGGTACTGAAGCTTTCTTT
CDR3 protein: CATSEAGTGGTEAFF

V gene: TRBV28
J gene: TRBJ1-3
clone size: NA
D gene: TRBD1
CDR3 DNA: TGTGCCAGCAGCTCATCCGGGACAGGGGGAAACACCATATATTTT
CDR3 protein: CASSSSGTGGNTIYF

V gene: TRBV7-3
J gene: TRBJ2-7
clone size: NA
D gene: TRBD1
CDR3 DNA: TGTGCCAGCAGCCTGGACAGGGCTTACGAGCAGTACTTC
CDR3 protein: CASSLDRAYEQYF

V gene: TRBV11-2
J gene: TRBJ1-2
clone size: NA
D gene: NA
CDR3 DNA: TGTGCCAGCAGCCAAGGCCTGGGGGCCAACTATGGCTACACCTTC
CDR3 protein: CASSQGLGANYGYTF

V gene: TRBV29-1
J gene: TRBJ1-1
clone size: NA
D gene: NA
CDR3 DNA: TGCAGCGTTGAGAGGGCTCAAATGAGGGCTTTCTTT
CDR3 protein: CSVERAQMRAFF

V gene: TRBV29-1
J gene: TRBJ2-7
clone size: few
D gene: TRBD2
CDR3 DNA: TGCAGCACCACCGGGACTAGCGGGAACGAGCAGTACTTC
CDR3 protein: CSTTGTSGNEQYF

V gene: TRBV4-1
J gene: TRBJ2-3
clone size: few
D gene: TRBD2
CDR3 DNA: TGCGCCAGCAGCCAAGAAGGATTAGGAGGACTAGCAGCAGATACGCAGTATTTT
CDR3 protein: CASSQEGLGGLAADTQYF

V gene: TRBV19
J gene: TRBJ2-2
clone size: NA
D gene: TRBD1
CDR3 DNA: TGTGCCAGTAGTATGTCCTTAGGGACAGGGGTGCCCGGGGAGCTGTTTTTT
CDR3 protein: CASSMSLGTGVPGELFF

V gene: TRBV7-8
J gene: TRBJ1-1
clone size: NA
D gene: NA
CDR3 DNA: TGTGCCAGCAGCTTGAGTCAGGGGATGGTTCTGAACACTGAAGCTTTCTTT
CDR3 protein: CASSLSQGMVLNTEAFF

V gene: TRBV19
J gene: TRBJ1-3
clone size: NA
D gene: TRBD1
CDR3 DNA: TGTGCCAGTAGTCTCCCATCCGGGACAGGCCTCTCTGGAAACACCATATATTTT
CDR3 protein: CASSLPSGTGLSGNTIYF